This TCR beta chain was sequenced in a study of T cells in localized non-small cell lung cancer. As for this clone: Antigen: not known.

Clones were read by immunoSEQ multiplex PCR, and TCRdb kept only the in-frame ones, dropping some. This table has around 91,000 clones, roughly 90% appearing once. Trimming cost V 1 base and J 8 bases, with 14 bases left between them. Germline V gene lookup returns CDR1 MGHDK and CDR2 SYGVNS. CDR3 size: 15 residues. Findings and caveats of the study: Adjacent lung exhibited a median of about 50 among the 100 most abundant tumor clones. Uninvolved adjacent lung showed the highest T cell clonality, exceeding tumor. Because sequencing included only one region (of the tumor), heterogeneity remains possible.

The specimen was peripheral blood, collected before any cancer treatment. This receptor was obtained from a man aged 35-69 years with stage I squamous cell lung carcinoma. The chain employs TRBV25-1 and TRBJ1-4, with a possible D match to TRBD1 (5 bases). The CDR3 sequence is CASSESGLFREKLFF. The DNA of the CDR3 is TGTGCCAGCAGTGAATCAGGGTTGTTTAGGGAAAAACTGTTTTTT.